These 16 T cell receptor beta chains originate from one sample sequenced in a study of early T cells in non-severe SARS-CoV-2 infection. TCRdb re-called the 5' RACE reads through MiXCR, storing one row per CDR3 protein. The sample carries approximately 80,000 distinct CDR3 sequences, about 12% recorded once. Sequencing was performed on whole blood. Receptor source: an adult who was a healthcare worker with PCR-confirmed SARS-CoV-2 infection or an uninfected control (not recorded which).

This clonotype occurred a few times. The chain combines TRBV5-6 with TRBJ2-1, with D hard to call. Trimming left V 4 bases short and J 7 bases short, with 12 bases between. This CDR3 contains 13 residues. Germline V gene sequence: CDR1 SGHDT, CDR2 YYEEEE. The CDR3 DNA reads as TGTGCCAGCAGCCACCAGACCGGGAATGAGCAGTTCTTC. It translates to CASSHQTGNEQFF.

V gene TRBV7-8 combines with J gene TRBJ2-2; D might be TRBD1 or TRBD2, each matching 5 bases. CDR3 length equals 16 residues. The germline gives CDR1 SGHVS, CDR2 FQNEAQ. Trimming removed 6 bases at V and 2 bases at J, with 16 bases between. The CDR3 bases are TGTGCCAGCAGAATCCTGACGGGACCTAACACCGGGGAGCTGTTTTTT. Translated: CASRILTGPNTGELFF.

The chain links TRBV2 to TRBJ2-1; D tentatively reads TRBD1 or TRBD2 (5 bases each). The V end lost 3 bases, the J end lost 4 bases, and 19 bases lay between the germline ends. This CDR3 is 17 amino acids long. Per the germline V gene, CDR1 is SNHLY and CDR2 is FYNNEI. CDR3 residues: CASSEPLVGVDYNEQFF. The DNA for the CDR3 is TGTGCCAGCAGTGAGCCCCTTGTGGGGGTGGATTACAATGAGCAGTTCTTC.

This clonotype appeared a few times. The CDR3 loop is CASSFPSGVDGETQYF. Written as DNA, the CDR3 is TGTGCCAGCAGCTTTCCTAGCGGGGTGGATGGAGAGACCCAGTACTTC. The gene calls are TRBV5-4 and TRBJ2-5; 9 bases are a match to TRBD2. J was trimmed by 4 bases and V by 2 bases; bases with no gene match: 9. Looked up from germline, CDR1 is SGHNT and CDR2 is YYREEE (reference sequence). The CDR3 has 16 amino acids.

This chain uses TRBV2 with TRBJ1-2, with 10 bases lining up with TRBD1. CDR1 is SNHLY, CDR2 FYNNEI, per germline. The CDR3 spans 14 residues. J lost 7 bases, V lost 9 bases, and 11 bases had no gene match. In DNA, the CDR3 is TGTGCCAGGAGAACGACAGGGGGCGGGAGTGGCTACACCTTC. It encodes CARRTTGGGSGYTF.

The genes are TRBV7-6 and TRBJ2-3, with D maybe TRBD1 (5 bases). CDR3 length: 15 residues. Germline CDR1 SGHVS, CDR2 FNYEAQ. V was shortened by 1 base and J by 2 bases, with 10 bases between the two germline ends. CDR3 bases: TGTGCCAGCAGCTTAGGGGGCCTGGACACAGATACGCAGTATTTT. Translated, it gives CASSLGGLDTDTQYF.

In this sample, this clonotype turned up a few times. The V gene is TRBV6-2 or TRBV6-3, the J gene TRBJ2-7; 10 positions agree with TRBD2. After removal of 6 bases from V and 7 bases from J, the junction contained 6 bases not matched to a gene. Germline V gene data show CDR1 as MNHEY and CDR2 as SVGEGT. CDR3 size: 13 residues. CDR3 nucleotide sequence: TGTGCCAGCAGGCTAGCGGGAGTGTTAGAGCAGTACTTC. It yields the protein CASRLAGVLEQYF.

This clonotype has just a few counts. CDR3: CASSSPPDAAFF. DNA of the CDR3: TGTGCCAGCAGTTCCCCCCCGGATGCGGCTTTCTTT. This rearrangement joins TRBV28 to TRBJ1-1; D gene ambiguous. Trimming removed 4 bases at V and 11 bases at J, with 14 bases between. Germline loops: CDR1 MDHEN, CDR2 SYDVKM. The CDR3 is made up of 12 amino acids.

The CDR3, as DNA: TGCGCCAGCAGCTTGGGACCGGGACAGGGTTTGTATGGCTACACCTTC. It is translated as CASSLGPGQGLYGYTF. This rearrangement joins TRBV5-1 to TRBJ1-2, with TRBD1 matching 9 bases. Unmatched junction bases numbered 8, after V lost 0 bases and J lost 5 bases. CDR1 SGHRS and CDR2 YFSETQ come from the germline V gene. The CDR3 is made up of 16 amino acids.

This clonotype occurred a few times. This rearrangement joins TRBV9 to TRBJ2-3; 13 bases are a match to TRBD2. Per the germline V gene, CDR1 is SGDLS and CDR2 is YYNGEE. The CDR3 extends over 15 amino acids. V lost 4 bases, J lost 5 bases, and 4 bases stayed unmatched. CDR3 amino acids: CASSMGTSGVDTQYF. CDR3 sequence (DNA): TGTGCCAGCAGCATGGGGACTAGCGGGGTAGATACGCAGTATTTT.

The gene calls are TRBV6-2 or TRBV6-3 and TRBJ2-5, with 8 nucleotides matching TRBD2. Germline CDR1 is MNHEY and CDR2 is SVGEGT. V was clipped by 6 bases and J by 4 bases; unmatched bases: 10. The CDR3 spans 15 residues. The CDR3 region is CASRLPVAGRETQYF. The CDR3 DNA is TGTGCCAGCAGACTCCCCGTAGCGGGAAGAGAGACCCAGTACTTC.

The chain joins TRBV20-1 to TRBJ2-5; the D gene could be TRBD1 or TRBD2 (5 bases each). V lost 1 base to trimming and J lost 4 bases, with 13 bases between them. Looked up from germline, CDR1 is DFQATT and CDR2 is SNEGSKA (reference sequence). The CDR3 runs to 14 residues. As DNA, the CDR3 is TGCAGTGCTAGAGGCTCCGGGGCAGGAGAGACCCAGTACTTC. Its protein product is CSARGSGAGETQYF.

This clonotype turned up a few times. The CDR3 loop reads CSAPLTGTSYEQYF. The CDR3 DNA reads TGCAGTGCTCCACTGACAGGGACTTCCTACGAGCAGTACTTC. The chain is built from TRBV20-1 and TRBJ2-7; D is perhaps TRBD1 (7 bases). Trimming left V 5 bases short and J 1 base short, with 15 bases between. Looked up from germline, CDR1 is DFQATT and CDR2 is SNEGSKA (reference sequence). This CDR3 comprises 14 residues.

This clonotype was observed at least ten times. This chain links TRBV29-1 with TRBJ1-2; TRBD1 might be the D (6 bases). Trimming stripped 6 bases from V and 2 bases from J, with 19 bases between. CDR3 length equals 15 residues. Germline loops: CDR1 SQVTM, CDR2 ANQGSEA. This CDR3 reads CSVGGTLQGNYGYTF. CDR3 nucleotide sequence: TGCAGCGTCGGGGGAACATTACAGGGCAACTATGGCTACACCTTC.

The genes are TRBV29-1 and TRBJ2-7; 10 bases match TRBD1. This CDR3 comprises 12 residues. Germline V CDR1 and CDR2: SQVTM, ANQGSEA. Trimming removed 6 bases from V and 6 bases from J; junction bases left unmatched: 5. DNA for the CDR3: TGCAGCGTGGGGGACAGGGGTCCCGAGCAGTACTTC. Translating gives CSVGDRGPEQYF.

This clonotype was counted many times. The CDR3 sequence: CASSLLTTISTDTQYF. CDR3 sequence (DNA): TGTGCCAGCAGTCTCTTGACAACAATTTCCACAGATACGCAGTATTTT. The gene calls are TRBV28 and TRBJ2-3; D gene uncertain. The germline CDR1 and CDR2 sequences are MDHEN and SYDVKM. CDR3 length: 16 residues. Between the trimmed V and J ends, which lost 5 bases and 2 bases, there was a span of 17 bases.